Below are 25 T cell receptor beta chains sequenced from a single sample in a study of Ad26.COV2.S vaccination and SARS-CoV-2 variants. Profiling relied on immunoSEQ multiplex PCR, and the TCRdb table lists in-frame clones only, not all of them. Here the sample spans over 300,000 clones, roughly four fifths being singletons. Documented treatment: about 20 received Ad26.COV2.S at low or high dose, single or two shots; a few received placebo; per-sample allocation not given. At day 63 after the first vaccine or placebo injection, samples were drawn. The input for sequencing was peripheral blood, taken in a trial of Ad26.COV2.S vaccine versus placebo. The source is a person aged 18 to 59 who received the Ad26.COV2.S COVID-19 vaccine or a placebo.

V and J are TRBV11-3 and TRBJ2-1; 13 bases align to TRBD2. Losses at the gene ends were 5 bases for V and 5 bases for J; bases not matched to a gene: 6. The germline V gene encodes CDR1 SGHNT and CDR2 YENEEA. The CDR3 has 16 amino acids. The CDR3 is CASSGTGTSGNNEQFF. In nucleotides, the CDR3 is TGTGCCAGCAGCGGCACCGGGACTAGCGGGAACAATGAGCAGTTCTTC.

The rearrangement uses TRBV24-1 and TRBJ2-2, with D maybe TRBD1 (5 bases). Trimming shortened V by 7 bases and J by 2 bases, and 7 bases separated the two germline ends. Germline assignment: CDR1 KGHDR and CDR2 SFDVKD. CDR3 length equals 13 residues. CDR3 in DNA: TGTGCCACCAGGGACACCAACACCGGGGAGCTGTTTTTT. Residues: CATRDTNTGELFF.

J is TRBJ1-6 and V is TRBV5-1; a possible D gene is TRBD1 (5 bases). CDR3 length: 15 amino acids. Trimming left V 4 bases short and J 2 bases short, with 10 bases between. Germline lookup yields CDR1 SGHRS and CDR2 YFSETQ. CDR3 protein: CASSTGGAYNSPLHF. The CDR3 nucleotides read TGCGCCAGCAGCACCGGGGGGGCCTATAATTCACCCCTCCACTTT.

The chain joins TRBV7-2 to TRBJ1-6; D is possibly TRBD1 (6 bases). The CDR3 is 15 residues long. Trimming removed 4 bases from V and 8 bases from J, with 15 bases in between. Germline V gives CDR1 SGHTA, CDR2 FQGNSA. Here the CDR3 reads CASSYAGQGYSPLHF. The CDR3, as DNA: TGTGCCAGCAGCTATGCGGGACAAGGGTATTCACCCCTCCACTTT.

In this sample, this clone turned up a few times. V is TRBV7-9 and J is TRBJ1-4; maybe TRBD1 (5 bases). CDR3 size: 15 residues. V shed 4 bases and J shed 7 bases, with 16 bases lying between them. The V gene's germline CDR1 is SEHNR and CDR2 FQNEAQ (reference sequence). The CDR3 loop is CASSYSGTLAEKLFF. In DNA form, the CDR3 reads TGTGCCAGCAGCTATTCCGGGACCCTGGCTGAAAAACTGTTTTTT. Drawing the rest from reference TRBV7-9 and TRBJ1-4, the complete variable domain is DTGVSQNPRHKITKRGQNVTFRCDPISEHNRLYWYRQTLGQGPEFLTYFQNEAQLEKSRLLSDRFSAERPKGSFSTLEIQRTEQGDSAMYLCASSYSGTLAEKLFFGSGTQLSVL.

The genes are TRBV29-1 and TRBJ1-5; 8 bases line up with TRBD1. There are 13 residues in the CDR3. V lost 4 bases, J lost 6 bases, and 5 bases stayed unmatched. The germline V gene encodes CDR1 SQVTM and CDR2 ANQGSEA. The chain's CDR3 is CSVVGQGGQPQHF. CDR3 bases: TGCAGCGTTGTTGGACAGGGCGGTCAGCCCCAGCATTTT.

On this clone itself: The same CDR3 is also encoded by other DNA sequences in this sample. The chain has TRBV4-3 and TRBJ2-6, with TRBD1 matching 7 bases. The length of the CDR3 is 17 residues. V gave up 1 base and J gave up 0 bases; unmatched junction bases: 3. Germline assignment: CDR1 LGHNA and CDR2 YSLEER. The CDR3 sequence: CASSQVGGGSGANVLTF. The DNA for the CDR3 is TGCGCCAGCAGCCAAGTAGGGGGCGGCTCTGGGGCCAACGTCCTGACTTTC.

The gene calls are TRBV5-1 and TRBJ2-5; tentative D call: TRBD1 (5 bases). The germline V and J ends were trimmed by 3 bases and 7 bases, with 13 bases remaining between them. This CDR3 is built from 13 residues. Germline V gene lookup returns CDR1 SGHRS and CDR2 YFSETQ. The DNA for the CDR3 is TGCGCCAGCAGCTCCAGGGAATCTCGGACCCAGTACTTC. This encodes CASSSRESRTQYF.

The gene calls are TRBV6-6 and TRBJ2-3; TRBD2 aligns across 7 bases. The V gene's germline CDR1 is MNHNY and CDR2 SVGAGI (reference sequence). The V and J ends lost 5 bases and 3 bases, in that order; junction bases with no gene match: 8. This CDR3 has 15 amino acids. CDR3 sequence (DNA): TGTGCCAGCAGTCCCGGGGCGGGAGCGACAGATACGCAGTATTTT. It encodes CASSPGAGATDTQYF.

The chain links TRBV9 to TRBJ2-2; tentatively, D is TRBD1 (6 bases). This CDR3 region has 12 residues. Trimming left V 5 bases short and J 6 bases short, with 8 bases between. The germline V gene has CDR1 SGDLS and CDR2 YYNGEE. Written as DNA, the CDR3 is TGTGCCAGCAGATCAGGGGCCGGGGAGCTGTTTTTT. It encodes CASRSGAGELFF. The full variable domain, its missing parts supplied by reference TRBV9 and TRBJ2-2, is DSGVTQTPKHLITATGQRVTLRCSPRSGDLSVYWYQQSLDQGLQFLIQYYNGEERAKGNILERFSAQQFPDLHSELNLSSLELGDSALYFCASRSGAGELFFGEGSRLTVL.

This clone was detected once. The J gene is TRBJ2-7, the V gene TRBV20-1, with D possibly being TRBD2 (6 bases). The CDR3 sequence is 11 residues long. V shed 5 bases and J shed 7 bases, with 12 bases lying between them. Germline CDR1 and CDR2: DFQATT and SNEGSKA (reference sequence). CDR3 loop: CSAPGTSEQYF. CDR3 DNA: TGCAGTGCTCCCGGGACTTCGGAGCAGTACTTC.

The CDR3 DNA sequence: TGCAGCGTCTCGGGACCTAATGAAAAACTGTTTTTT. Residues: CSVSGPNEKLFF. The J gene is TRBJ1-4, the V gene TRBV29-1, with a weak D call TRBD1 (5 bases). The CDR3 has 12 residues. With 6 bases removed from V and 3 bases from J, the gap between germline ends came to 8 bases. Germline CDR1 and CDR2: SQVTM and ANQGSEA. Based on the CDR3 plus reference TRBV29-1 and TRBJ1-4, the full variable domain is SAVISQKPSRDICQRGTSLTIQCQVDSQVTMMFWYRQQPGQSLTLIATANQGSEATYESGFVIDKFPISRPNLTFSTLTVSNMSPEDSSIYLCSVSGPNEKLFFGSGTQLSVL.

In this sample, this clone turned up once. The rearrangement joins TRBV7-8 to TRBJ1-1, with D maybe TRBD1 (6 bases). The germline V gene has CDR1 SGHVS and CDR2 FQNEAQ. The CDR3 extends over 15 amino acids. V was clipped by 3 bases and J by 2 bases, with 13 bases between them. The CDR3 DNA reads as TGTGCCAGCAGCTTCCGGCTCGGGACAAACACTGAAGCTTTCTTT. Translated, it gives CASSFRLGTNTEAFF.

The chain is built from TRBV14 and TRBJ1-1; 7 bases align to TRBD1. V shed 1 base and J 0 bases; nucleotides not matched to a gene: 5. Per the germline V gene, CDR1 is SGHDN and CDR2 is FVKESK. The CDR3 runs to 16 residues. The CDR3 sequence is CASSQVLTGVNTEAFF. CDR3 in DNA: TGTGCCAGCAGCCAAGTGCTCACAGGGGTGAACACTGAAGCTTTCTTT.

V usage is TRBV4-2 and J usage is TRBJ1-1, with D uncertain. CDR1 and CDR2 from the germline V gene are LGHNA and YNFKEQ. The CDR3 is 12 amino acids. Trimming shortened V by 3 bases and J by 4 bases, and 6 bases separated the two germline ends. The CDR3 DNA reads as TGTGCCAGCAGCCAGCAGGCCACTGAAGCTTTCTTT. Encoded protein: CASSQQATEAFF.

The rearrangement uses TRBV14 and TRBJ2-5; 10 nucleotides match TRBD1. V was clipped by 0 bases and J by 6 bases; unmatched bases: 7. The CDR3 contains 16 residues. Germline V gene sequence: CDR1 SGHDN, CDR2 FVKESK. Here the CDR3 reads CASSQDRGTGAKTQYF. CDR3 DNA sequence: TGTGCCAGCAGCCAAGATCGGGGGACAGGGGCTAAGACCCAGTACTTC.

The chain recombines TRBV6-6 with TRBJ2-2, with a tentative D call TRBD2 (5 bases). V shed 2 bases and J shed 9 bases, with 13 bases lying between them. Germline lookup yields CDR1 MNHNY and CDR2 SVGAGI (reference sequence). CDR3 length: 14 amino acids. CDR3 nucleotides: TGTGCCAGCAGTTACACGACGGGGTGGTGGGAGCTGTTTTTT. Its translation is CASSYTTGWWELFF.

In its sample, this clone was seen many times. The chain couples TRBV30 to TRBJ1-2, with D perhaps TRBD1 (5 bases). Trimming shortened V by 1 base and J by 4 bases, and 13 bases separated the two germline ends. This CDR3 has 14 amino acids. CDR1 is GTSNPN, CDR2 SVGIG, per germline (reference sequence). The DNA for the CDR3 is TGTGCCTGGAGTGCGCAGGGACGATTCTATGGCTACACCTTC. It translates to CAWSAQGRFYGYTF.

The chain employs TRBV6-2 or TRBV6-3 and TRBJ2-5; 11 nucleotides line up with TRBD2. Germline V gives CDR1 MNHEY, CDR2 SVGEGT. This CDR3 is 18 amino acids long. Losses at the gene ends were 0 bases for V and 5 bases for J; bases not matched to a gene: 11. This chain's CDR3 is CASSYSLAGGPGDETQYF. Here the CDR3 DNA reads TGTGCCAGCAGTTACTCTCTAGCGGGGGGCCCGGGGGACGAGACCCAGTACTTC.

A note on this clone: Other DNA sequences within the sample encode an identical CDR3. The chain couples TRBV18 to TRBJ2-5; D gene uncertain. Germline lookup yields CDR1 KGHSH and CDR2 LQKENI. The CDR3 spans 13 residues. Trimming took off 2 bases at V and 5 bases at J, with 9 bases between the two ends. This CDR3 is CASSPRAGETQYF. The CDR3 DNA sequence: TGTGCCAGCTCACCAAGGGCTGGGGAGACCCAGTACTTC.

Written as DNA, the CDR3 is TGTGCCAGCAATATGTGGGGCCAGCGGACCGGGGAGCTGTTTTTT. Translating it yields CASNMWGQRTGELFF. V gene TRBV2 combines with J gene TRBJ2-2; D may be TRBD1 or TRBD2 (5 bases each). This CDR3 contains 15 residues. V was trimmed by 7 bases and J by 5 bases, leaving 17 bases between them. The germline CDR1 and CDR2 sequences are SNHLY and FYNNEI.

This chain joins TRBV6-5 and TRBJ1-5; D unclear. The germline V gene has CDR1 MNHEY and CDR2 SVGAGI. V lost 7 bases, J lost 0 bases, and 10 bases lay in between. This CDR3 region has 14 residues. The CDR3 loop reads CASNGRLSNQPQHF. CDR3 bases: TGTGCCAGCAATGGTCGTCTTAGCAATCAGCCCCAGCATTTT.

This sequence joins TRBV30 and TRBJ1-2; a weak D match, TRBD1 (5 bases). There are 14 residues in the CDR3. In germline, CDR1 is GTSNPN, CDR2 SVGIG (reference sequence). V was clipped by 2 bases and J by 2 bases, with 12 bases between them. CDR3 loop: CAWSTGTVNYGYTF. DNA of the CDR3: TGTGCCTGGAGTACCGGGACGGTGAACTATGGCTACACCTTC.

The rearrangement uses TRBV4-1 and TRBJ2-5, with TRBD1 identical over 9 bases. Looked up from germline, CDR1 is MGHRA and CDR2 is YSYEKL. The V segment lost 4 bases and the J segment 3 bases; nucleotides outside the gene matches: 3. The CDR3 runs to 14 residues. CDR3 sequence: CASSPRTGEETQYF. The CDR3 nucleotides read TGCGCCAGCAGCCCCCGGACAGGGGAAGAGACCCAGTACTTC.

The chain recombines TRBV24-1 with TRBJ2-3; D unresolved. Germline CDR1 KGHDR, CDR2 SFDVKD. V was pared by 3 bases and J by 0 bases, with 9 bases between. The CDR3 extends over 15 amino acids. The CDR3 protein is CATSDQAQSTDTQYF. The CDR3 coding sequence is TGTGCCACCAGTGATCAGGCGCAGAGCACAGATACGCAGTATTTT.